This TCR beta chain was sequenced in a study of CD8 T cells in Susac syndrome. This clonotype has only a few counts. Sequencing of TCR beta was performed on blood CD8+ T cells and on blood CD4+ T cells. Negative magnetic isolation gave CD8+ and CD4+ cells; FACS enriched CD8+ TEMRA. Germline V gene sequence: CDR1 MDHEN, CDR2 SYDVKM. V was pared by 4 bases and J by 4 bases, with 7 bases between. The CDR3 spans 12 residues. Random hexamers were used to reverse transcribe the RNA input (roughly 0.5 to 1 ug). TCRdb analysed the immunoSEQ multiplex PCR reads with MiXCR anew, one entry per CDR3 protein. The profile shows some 120,000 distinct CDR3 sequences, about 94% of them singletons.

The sequence was collected from a human donor in good health. The specimen sequenced was CD4+ T cells from PBMCs. V and J are TRBV28 and TRBJ1-1; D is possibly TRBD1 (5 bases). As DNA, the CDR3 is TGTGCCAGCAGTTGGGGGGGCACTGAAGCTTTCTTT. This translates into CASSWGGTEAFF.